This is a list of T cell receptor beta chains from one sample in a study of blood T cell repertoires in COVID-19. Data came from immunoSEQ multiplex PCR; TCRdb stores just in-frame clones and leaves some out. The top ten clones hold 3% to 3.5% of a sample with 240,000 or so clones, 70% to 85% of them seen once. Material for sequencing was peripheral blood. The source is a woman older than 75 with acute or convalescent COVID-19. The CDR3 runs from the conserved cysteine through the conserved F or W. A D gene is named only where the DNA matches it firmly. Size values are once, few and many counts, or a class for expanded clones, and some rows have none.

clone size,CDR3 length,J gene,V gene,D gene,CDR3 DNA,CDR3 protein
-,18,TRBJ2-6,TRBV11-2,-,TGTGCCAGCAGCTTAGATCTCAGGATGCCCTCTGGGGCCAACGTCCTGACTTTC,CASSLDLRMPSGANVLTF
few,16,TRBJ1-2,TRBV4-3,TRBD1,TGCGCCAGCAGCCGAACGGACAGGGGAAACTACTATGGCTACACCTTC,CASSRTDRGNYYGYTF
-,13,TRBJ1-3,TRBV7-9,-,TGTGCCAGCTCGCCTGGAGGTGAAAACACCATATATTTT,CASSPGGENTIYF
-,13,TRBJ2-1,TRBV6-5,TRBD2,TGTGCCAGCAGGACTAGCTGGCACAATGAGCAGTTCTTC,CASRTSWHNEQFF
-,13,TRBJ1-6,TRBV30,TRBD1,TGTGCCTGGAAACAGGGGATCAATTCACCCCTCCACTTT,CAWKQGINSPLHF
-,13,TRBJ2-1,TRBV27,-,TGTGCCAGCAGTCATCAGGGTAACGGTGAGCAGTTCTTC,CASSHQGNGEQFF
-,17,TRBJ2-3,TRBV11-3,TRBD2,TGTGCCAGCAGCTTAGGGGTTAGCGGGTATCGGACAGATACGCAGTATTTT,CASSLGVSGYRTDTQYF
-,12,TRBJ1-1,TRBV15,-,TGTGCCACCAGCAGAGGGCCCGGACAGTTAGGCTTT,CATSRGPGQLGF
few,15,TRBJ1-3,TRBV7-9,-,TGTGCCAGCAGCTTGCTACAGGGAACTGGAAACACCATATATTTT,CASSLLQGTGNTIYF
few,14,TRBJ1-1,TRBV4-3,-,TGCGCCAGCAGCCAAGGACACAGGGACACTGAAGCTTTCTTT,CASSQGHRDTEAFF
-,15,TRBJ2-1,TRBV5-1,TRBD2,TGCGCCAGCAGTGAGATGGGCGGGAGAAACAATGAGCAGTTCTTC,CASSEMGGRNNEQFF
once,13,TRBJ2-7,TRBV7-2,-,TGTGCCAGCAGCTCCGCGACAGGCTACGAGCAGTACTTC,CASSSATGYEQYF
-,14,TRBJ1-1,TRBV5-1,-,TGCGCCAGCAGCTTGGCCGGGGGTGTCACTGAAGCTTTCTTT,CASSLAGGVTEAFF
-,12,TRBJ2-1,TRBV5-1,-,TGCGCCAGCAGCTTTTCGTCCAATGAGCAGTTCTTC,CASSFSSNEQFF
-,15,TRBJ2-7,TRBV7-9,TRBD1,TGTGCCAGCACCCAATACAGGGGCCCCCCCTACGAGCAGTACTTC,CASTQYRGPPYEQYF
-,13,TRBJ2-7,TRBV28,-,TGTGCCAGCTCCCAACATACAGGCTACGAGCAGTACTTC,CASSQHTGYEQYF
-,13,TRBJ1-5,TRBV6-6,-,TGTGCCAGCAAGGACAATCCGAATCAGCCCCAGCATTTT,CASKDNPNQPQHF
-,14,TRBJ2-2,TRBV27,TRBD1,TGTGCCAGCAGACAGGACAGGGTCACCGGGGAGCTGTTTTTT,CASRQDRVTGELFF
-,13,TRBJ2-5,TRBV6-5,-,TGTGCCAGCAAAGACTCGAACCAAGAGACCCAGTACTTC,CASKDSNQETQYF
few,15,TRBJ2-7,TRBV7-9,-,TGTGCCAGCAGTCCCTCGGGGGGGACAGGGTACGGGCAGTACTTC,CASSPSGGTGYGQYF
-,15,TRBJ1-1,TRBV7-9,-,TGTGCCAGCAGCTTCGACCGTGACAGGAACACTGAAGCTTTCTTT,CASSFDRDRNTEAFF
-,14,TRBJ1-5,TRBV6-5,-,TGTGCCAGCAGGCCAGACAGTAGCAATCAGCCCCAGCATTTT,CASRPDSSNQPQHF
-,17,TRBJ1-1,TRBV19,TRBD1,TGTGCCAGTAGTATAGACCCGGGACAGGGGGTTAACACTGAAGCTTTCTTT,CASSIDPGQGVNTEAFF
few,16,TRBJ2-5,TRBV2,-,TGTGCCAGCAGTCCCTTCGGTAGCGGTTCACAAGAGACCCAGTACTTC,CASSPFGSGSQETQYF
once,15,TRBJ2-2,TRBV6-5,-,TGTGCCAGCAGTTCCCCAGGCGCTGGAACCGGGGAGCTGTTTTTT,CASSSPGAGTGELFF
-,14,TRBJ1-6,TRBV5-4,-,TGTGCCAGCAGCTTGGGGGAGATCAATTCACCCCTCCACTTT,CASSLGEINSPLHF
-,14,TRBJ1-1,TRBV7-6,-,TGTGCCAGCAGCTTAGGTTGGGGGGACACTGAAGCTTTCTTT,CASSLGWGDTEAFF
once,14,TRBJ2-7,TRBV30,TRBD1,TGTGCCTGGAGGGCGCGCGGGACAGGGGACGAGCAGTACTTC,CAWRARGTGDEQYF
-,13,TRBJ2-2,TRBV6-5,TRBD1,TGTGCCACCCGACAGGGTAACACCGGGGAGCTGTTTTTT,CATRQGNTGELFF
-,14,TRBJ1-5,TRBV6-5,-,TGTGCCAGCAGTTCTGGGGGGATTCATCAGCCCCAGCATTTT,CASSSGGIHQPQHF
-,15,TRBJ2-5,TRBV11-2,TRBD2,TGTGCCAGCAGCTTGGCCGGGGGGGCCGCGGAGACCCAGTACTTC,CASSLAGGAAETQYF
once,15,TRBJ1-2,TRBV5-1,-,TGCGCCAGCAGCTCCGGGACTGTCACTAACTATGGCTACACCTTC,CASSSGTVTNYGYTF
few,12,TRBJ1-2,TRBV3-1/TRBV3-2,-,TGTGCCAGCAGCCTTGGGGGGTATGGCTACACCTTC,CASSLGGYGYTF
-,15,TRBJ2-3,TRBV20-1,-,TGCAGTGCTAGTCTGCGTCTCTTCAGCACAGATACGCAGTATTTT,CSASLRLFSTDTQYF
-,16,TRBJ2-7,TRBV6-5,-,TGTGCCAGCAGTTACCCTCCAACTAGGGACACCTACGAGCAGTACTTC,CASSYPPTRDTYEQYF
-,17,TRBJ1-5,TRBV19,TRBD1,TGTGCCAGTAGTATAGTTCTAAACAGGGGTGGCAATCAGCCCCAGCATTTT,CASSIVLNRGGNQPQHF
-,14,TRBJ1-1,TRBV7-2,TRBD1,TGTGCCAGCAGCCCGGACCGGGACAGGAGTCCCTTTAAGTGG,CASSPDRDRSPFKW
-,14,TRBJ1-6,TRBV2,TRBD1,TGTGCCAGCAGTTGGGACAGGGTCACTTCACCCCTCCACTTT,CASSWDRVTSPLHF
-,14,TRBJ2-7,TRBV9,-,TGTGCCAGCAGCGTCTCAGTGAGAGGAGACGAGCAGTACTTC,CASSVSVRGDEQYF
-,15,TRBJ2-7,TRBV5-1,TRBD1,TGCGCCAGCAGCCAGCGACAGGGGAACTCCTACGAGCAGTACTTC,CASSQRQGNSYEQYF
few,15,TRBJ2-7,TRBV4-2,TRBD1,TGTGCCAGCAGCCATACGACAGGGACCCCCTACGAGCAGTACTTC,CASSHTTGTPYEQYF
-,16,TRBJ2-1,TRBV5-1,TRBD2,TGCGCCAGCAGCGATAGCGGGGGGGCGTCCTACAATGAGCAGTTCTTC,CASSDSGGASYNEQFF
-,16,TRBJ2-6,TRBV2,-,TGTGCCAGCAAGTTCGGACAGAACGATGGGGCCAACGTCCTGACTTTC,CASKFGQNDGANVLTF
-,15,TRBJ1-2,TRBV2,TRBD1,TGTGCCAGCAGTCTACCAATGACAGGGACGGGTGGCTACACCTTC,CASSLPMTGTGGYTF
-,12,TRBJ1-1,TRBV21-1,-,TGTGCCAGCAGCAATGGACAGGCTGAAGCTTTCTTT,CASSNGQAEAFF
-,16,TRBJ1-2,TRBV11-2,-,TGTGCCAGCAGCTCCCCTTCGGGGGGGCTGAACTATGGCTACACCTTC,CASSSPSGGLNYGYTF
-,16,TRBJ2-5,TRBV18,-,TGTGCCAGCTCACTTGGGCGAGGGACAAACCAAGAGACCCAGTACTTC,CASSLGRGTNQETQYF
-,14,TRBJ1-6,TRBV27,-,TGTGCCAGCAGTTCTTCCCCTTCGTCTTCACCCCTCCACTTT,CASSSSPSSSPLHF
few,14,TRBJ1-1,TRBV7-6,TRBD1,TGTGCCAGCAGCCTCGGACAGGGGAAAACTGAAGCTTTCTTT,CASSLGQGKTEAFF
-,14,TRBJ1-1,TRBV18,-,TGTGCCAGCTCAACAACACGAATGAGGACTGAAGCTTTCTTT,CASSTTRMRTEAFF
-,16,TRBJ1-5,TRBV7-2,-,TGTGCCAGCAGCTTAGAGAGTGGCACTAGTAGTCAGCCCCAGCATTTT,CASSLESGTSSQPQHF
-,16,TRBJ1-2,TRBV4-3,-,TGCGCCAGCAGCCAAGGTTTCGGCAGGGGAGATTATGGCTACACCTTC,CASSQGFGRGDYGYTF
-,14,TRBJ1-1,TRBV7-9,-,TGTGCCAGCAGCTTAGTGTCGCAGGTCGGTGAAGCTTTCTTT,CASSLVSQVGEAFF
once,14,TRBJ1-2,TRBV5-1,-,TGCGCCAGCAGTAGATCCGCGGGGGACGGAGGCTACACCTTC,CASSRSAGDGGYTF